This TCR beta chain came from a study of blood T cell repertoires in COVID-19. Whole-study context: The cDNA or gDNA used as material had been derived from T cells, B-cell-depleted T cells, or PBMCs.

Trimming shortened V by 1 base and J by 4 bases, and 11 bases separated the two germline ends. Germline V CDR1 and CDR2: MNHEY, SVGEGT. This CDR3 contains 14 residues. Repertoires were generated with immunoSEQ multiplex PCR, while TCRdb's copy carries only in-frame clones and drops some. Counted here are about 220,000 clones, 80% to 90% occurring once; the ten biggest clones make up approximately 2%. The chain couples TRBV6-2 or TRBV6-3 to TRBJ2-7; D is unresolved. What was sequenced was peripheral blood. This receptor was obtained from a man between 25 and 39 years old who had recovered from COVID-19. The CDR3 nucleotides are TGTGCCAGCAGTTACTTTTGGGCCACTTACGAGCAGTACTTC. Encoded protein: CASSYFWATYEQYF.